This entry lists 2 T cell receptor beta chains sequenced from one sample in a study of blood T cells in healthy people across ages. With a J-beta primer mix and a sample-barcoded 5' primer, a second PCR ran 7 to 11 cycles. TCRdb passed the 5' RACE reads through MiXCR, listing each CDR3 protein once. The table has about 770,000 distinct CDR3 sequences, more than 40% seen once; the top ten hold about 21%. Sequencing was performed on blood. Source of these receptors: a man in his sixties in good health.

V gene TRBV10-2 combines with J gene TRBJ2-4; D might be TRBD1 (5 bases). The J call may be in error: the DNA end matches TRBJ2-7 better. CDR3 length: 14 amino acids. The V gene's germline CDR1 is WSHSY and CDR2 SAAADI. The chain's CDR3 is CASSEKGPIYEQYF. DNA for the CDR3: TGCGCCAGCAGTGAGAAGGGGCCCATTTACGAGCAGTACTTC.

The J gene is TRBJ1-1, the V gene TRBV5-1; no reliable D call. The CDR3 covers 13 residues. Germline CDR1 reads SGHRS; CDR2 reads YFSETQ. V lost 9 bases, J lost 2 bases, and 14 bases lay in between. In DNA form, the CDR3 reads TGCGCCAACAGTCGGAACTATAACACTGAAGCTTTCTTT. Protein: CANSRNYNTEAFF.